The rows below give T cell receptor beta chains drawn from one sample of a study of cytomegalovirus exposure and HLA in healthy donors. Sequencing was performed with immunoSEQ multiplex PCR; in TCRdb, only in-frame clones are kept and a portion is missing. Of about 88,000 clones detected, roughly 96% appear once; the ten largest clones hold roughly 0.82%. Sequenced input: PBMCs. These receptors were obtained from a young man in good health and CMV-seronegative. CDR3s include the opening cysteine and the closing phenylalanine or tryptophan. A D gene is named only where the DNA matches it firmly. Expanded clones get a size class; other rows say once, few or many, or leave the size out.

abundance	v_gene	d_gene	j_gene	CDR3aa	CDR3nt
NA	TRBV7-3	NA	TRBJ2-5	CASSLLQQETQYF	TGTGCCAGCAGCTTATTACAGCAAGAGACCCAGTACTTC
NA	TRBV5-4	TRBD1	TRBJ1-1	CASSRDRGPPNPNTEAFF	TGTGCCAGCAGCCGGGACAGGGGGCCGCCCAACCCAAACACTGAAGCTTTCTTT
NA	TRBV6-5	TRBD1	TRBJ1-6	CASSLQGRNSPLHF	TGTGCCAGCAGTCTACAGGGGCGGAATTCACCCCTCCACTTT
NA	TRBV11-2	TRBD2	TRBJ2-1	CASSVSGRARDEQFF	TGTGCCAGCAGCGTAAGCGGGAGGGCCCGGGATGAGCAGTTCTTC
NA	TRBV5-1	NA	TRBJ1-1	CASSLAGGVGQTKGTEAFF	TGCGCCAGCAGCTTGGCTGGGGGGGTTGGCCAAACCAAGGGCACTGAAGCTTTCTTT
NA	TRBV7-9	TRBD2	TRBJ2-3	CASSLATSGTTDTQYF	TGTGCCAGCAGCTTAGCGACTAGCGGGACGACAGATACGCAGTATTTT
NA	TRBV11-3	TRBD2	TRBJ2-7	CASSLGGLVGYEQYF	TGTGCCAGCAGCTTGGGTGGACTAGTGGGGTACGAGCAGTACTTC
NA	TRBV7-2	TRBD2	TRBJ2-5	CASSLVSASGDQETQYF	TGTGCCAGCAGCTTAGTCTCGGCTAGCGGGGACCAAGAGACCCAGTACTTC
NA	TRBV9	TRBD1	TRBJ2-6	CASSVATSTGGIGANVLTF	TGTGCCAGCAGCGTAGCTACTTCAACAGGGGGTATTGGGGCCAACGTCCTGACTTTC
NA	TRBV7-6	NA	TRBJ1-1	CASSRSGENTEAFF	TGTGCCAGCAGCCGTTCAGGGGAGAACACTGAAGCTTTCTTT
NA	TRBV19	NA	TRBJ2-7	CASSIDHVVLTGNSYEQYF	TGTGCCAGTAGTATAGATCATGTCGTCTTGACGGGAAACTCCTACGAGCAGTACTTC
NA	TRBV2	NA	TRBJ1-3	CASSREAGNTIYF	TGTGCCAGCAGTCGGGAGGCTGGAAACACCATATATTTT
NA	TRBV29-1	NA	TRBJ1-5	CSVRGRESEPQHF	TGCAGCGTTCGTGGACGGGAATCTGAGCCCCAGCATTTT
NA	TRBV6-6	TRBD1	TRBJ2-7	CASSYSSGTGAEQYF	TGTGCCAGCAGTTATAGTTCTGGGACAGGGGCCGAGCAGTACTTC
NA	TRBV7-9	NA	TRBJ1-1	CASSLQEGNTEAFF	TGTGCCAGCAGCTTACAGGAGGGGAACACTGAAGCTTTCTTT
NA	TRBV7-2	NA	TRBJ2-3	CASSQVGLHTDTQYF	TGTGCCAGCAGCCAAGTGGGACTTCACACAGATACGCAGTATTTT
NA	TRBV5-4	TRBD1	TRBJ2-3	CAGQASFSDTQYF	TGTGCCGGACAGGCCTCTTTTTCAGATACGCAGTATTTT
once	TRBV6-5	NA	TRBJ2-5	CASSYFPWTQYF	TGTGCCAGCAGTTATTTCCCCTGGACCCAGTACTTC
NA	TRBV7-9	NA	TRBJ2-3	CASSYRDKSTDTQYF	TGTGCCAGCAGCTACCGGGACAAGAGCACAGATACGCAGTATTTT
NA	TRBV5-1	TRBD1	TRBJ2-3	CASNRDRYTDTQYF	TGCGCCAGCAACCGGGACAGATACACAGATACGCAGTATTTT
NA	TRBV6-6	TRBD1	TRBJ1-4	CASSYSDRTNEKLFF	TGTGCCAGCAGTTACTCGGACAGGACTAATGAAAAACTGTTTTTT
NA	TRBV14	NA	TRBJ1-4	CASSLYRRAPEKLFF	TGTGCCAGCAGCCTATACCGGAGAGCCCCTGAAAAACTGTTTTTT
NA	TRBV5-1	TRBD2	TRBJ2-1	CASSLPSGNSRDEQFF	TGCGCCAGCAGCTTGCCTAGCGGGAATAGTCGGGATGAGCAGTTCTTC
NA	TRBV11-2	NA	TRBJ2-5	CASSRPRGGQETQYF	TGTGCCAGCAGCAGGCCCCGGGGAGGACAAGAGACCCAGTACTTC
once	TRBV19	NA	TRBJ1-1	CASRWATEAFF	TGTGCCAGTAGGTGGGCTACTGAAGCTTTCTTT
NA	TRBV6-1	NA	TRBJ1-1	CASSDQGNTEAFF	TGTGCCAGCAGTGATCAGGGGAACACTGAAGCTTTCTTT
NA	TRBV7-8	NA	TRBJ1-5	CASSSSGLYSNQPQHF	TGTGCCAGCAGCTCTTCAGGGCTGTATAGCAATCAGCCCCAGCATTTT
few	TRBV19	NA	TRBJ2-1	CASSIATYYNEQFF	TGTGCCAGTAGTATAGCCACTTATTACAATGAGCAGTTCTTC
NA	TRBV19	NA	TRBJ2-1	CASSTGLYNEQFF	TGTGCCAGTAGTACCGGACTTTACAATGAGCAGTTCTTC
NA	TRBV6-5	NA	TRBJ2-5	CASRGSETQYF	TGTGCCAGCCGGGGATCGGAGACCCAGTACTTC
NA	TRBV5-1	TRBD1	TRBJ1-2	CASSLGVDRAAYGYTF	TGCGCCAGCAGCTTGGGGGTGGACAGGGCGGCCTATGGCTACACCTTC
NA	TRBV6-6	NA	TRBJ2-7	CASSSEASSLYEQYF	TGTGCAAGCAGTTCGGAAGCGAGTTCACTCTACGAGCAGTACTTC
NA	TRBV19	NA	TRBJ1-5	CAVKAGGRGKPSLPYSNQPQHF	TGTGCAGTTAAAGCGGGGGGCAGGGGAAAACCTTCACTCCCCTATAGCAATCAGCCCCAGCATTTT
NA	TRBV7-9	TRBD2	TRBJ2-1	CASSLLAGEEFF	TGTGCCAGCAGCTTACTAGCGGGAGAGGAGTTCTTC
NA	TRBV5-1	NA	TRBJ2-2	CASSPPGSAGNTGELFF	TGCGCCAGCAGCCCTCCGGGTAGCGCCGGAAACACCGGGGAGCTGTTTTTT
NA	TRBV5-4	TRBD1	TRBJ1-1	CASSNLRGLAFF	TGTGCCAGCAGCAACCTCAGGGGGCTCGCTTTCTTT
NA	TRBV30	TRBD1	TRBJ1-1	CAWRPGTGGWNEAFF	TGTGCCTGGAGACCCGGGACAGGGGGGTGGAATGAAGCTTTCTTT
NA	TRBV5-1	TRBD1	TRBJ1-4	CASSLDVDRVEKLFF	TGCGCCAGCAGCTTGGATGTTGACAGGGTTGAAAAACTGTTTTTT
NA	TRBV4-3	NA	TRBJ2-3	CASSQDYTDTQYF	TGCGCCAGCAGCCAAGATTACACAGATACGCAGTATTTT
NA	TRBV28	NA	TRBJ1-1	CASSSGQAMNTEAFF	TGTGCCAGCAGCTCTGGGCAGGCCATGAACACTGAAGCTTTCTTT
NA	TRBV6-5	NA	TRBJ1-5	CASSSSRNQPQHF	TGTGCCAGCAGCTCAAGCCGCAATCAGCCCCAGCATTTT